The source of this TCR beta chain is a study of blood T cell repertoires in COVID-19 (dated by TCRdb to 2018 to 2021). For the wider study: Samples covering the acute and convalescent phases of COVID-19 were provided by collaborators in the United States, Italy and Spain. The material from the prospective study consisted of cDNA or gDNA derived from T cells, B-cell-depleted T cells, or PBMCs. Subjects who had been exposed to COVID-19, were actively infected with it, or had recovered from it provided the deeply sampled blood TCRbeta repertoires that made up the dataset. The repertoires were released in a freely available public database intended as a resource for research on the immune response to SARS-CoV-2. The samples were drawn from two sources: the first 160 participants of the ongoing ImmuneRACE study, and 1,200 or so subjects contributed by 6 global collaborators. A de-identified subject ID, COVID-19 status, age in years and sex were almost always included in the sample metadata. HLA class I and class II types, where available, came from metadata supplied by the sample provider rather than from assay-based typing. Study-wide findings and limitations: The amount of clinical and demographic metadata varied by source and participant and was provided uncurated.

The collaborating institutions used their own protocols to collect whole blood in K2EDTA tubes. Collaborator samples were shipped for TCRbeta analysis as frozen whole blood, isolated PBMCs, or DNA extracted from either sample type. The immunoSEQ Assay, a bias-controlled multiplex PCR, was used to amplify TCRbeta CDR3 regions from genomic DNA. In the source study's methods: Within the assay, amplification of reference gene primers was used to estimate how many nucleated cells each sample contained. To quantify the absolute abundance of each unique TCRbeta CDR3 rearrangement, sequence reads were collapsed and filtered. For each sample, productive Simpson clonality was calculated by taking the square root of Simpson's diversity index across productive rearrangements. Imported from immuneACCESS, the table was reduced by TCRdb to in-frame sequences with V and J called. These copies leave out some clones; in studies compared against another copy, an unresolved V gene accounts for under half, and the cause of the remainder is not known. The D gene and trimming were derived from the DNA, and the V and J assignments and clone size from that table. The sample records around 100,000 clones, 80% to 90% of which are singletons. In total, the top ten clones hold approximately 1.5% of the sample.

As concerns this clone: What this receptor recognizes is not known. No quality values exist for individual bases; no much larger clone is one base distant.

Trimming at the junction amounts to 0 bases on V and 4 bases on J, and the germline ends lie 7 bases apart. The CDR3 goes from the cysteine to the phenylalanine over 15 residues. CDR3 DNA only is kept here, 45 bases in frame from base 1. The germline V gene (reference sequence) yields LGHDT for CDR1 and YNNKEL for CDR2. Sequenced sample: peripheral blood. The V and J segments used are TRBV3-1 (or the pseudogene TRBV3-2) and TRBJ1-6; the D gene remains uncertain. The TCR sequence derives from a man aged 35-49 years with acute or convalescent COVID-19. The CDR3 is CASSQDGRYNSPLHF. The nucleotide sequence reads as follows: TGTGCCAGCAGCCAAGATGGTCGGTATAATTCACCCCTCCACTTT.